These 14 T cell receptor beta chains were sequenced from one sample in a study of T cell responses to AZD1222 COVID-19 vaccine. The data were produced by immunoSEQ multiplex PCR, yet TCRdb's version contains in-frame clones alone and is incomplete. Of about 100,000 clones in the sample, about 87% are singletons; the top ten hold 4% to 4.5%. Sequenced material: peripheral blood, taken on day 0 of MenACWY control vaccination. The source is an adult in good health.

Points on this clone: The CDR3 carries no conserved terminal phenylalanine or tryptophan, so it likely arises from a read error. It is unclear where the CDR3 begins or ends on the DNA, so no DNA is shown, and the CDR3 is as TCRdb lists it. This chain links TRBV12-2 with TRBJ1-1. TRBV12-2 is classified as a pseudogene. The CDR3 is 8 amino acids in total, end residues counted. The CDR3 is CASRPIGP.

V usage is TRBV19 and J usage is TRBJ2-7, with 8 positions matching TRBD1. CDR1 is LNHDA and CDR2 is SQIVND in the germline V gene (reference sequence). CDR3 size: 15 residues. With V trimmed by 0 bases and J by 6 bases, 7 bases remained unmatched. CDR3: CASSIERGTGAEQYF. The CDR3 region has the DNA TGTGCCAGTAGTATAGAGAGGGGGACAGGTGCCGAGCAGTACTTC.

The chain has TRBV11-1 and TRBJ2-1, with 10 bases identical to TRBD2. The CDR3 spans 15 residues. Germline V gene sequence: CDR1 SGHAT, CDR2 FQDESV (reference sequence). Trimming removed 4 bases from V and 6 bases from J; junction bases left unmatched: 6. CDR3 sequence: CASSSSGTSANEQFF. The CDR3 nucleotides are TGTGCCAGCAGCTCCTCCGGGACTAGCGCCAATGAGCAGTTCTTC.

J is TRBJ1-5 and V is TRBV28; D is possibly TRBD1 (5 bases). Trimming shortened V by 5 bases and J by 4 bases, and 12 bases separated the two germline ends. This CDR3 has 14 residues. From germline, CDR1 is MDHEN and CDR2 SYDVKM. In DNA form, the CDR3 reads TGTGCCAGCAGTCGTGGGGGGAAGAATCAGCCCCAGCATTTT. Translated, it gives CASSRGGKNQPQHF. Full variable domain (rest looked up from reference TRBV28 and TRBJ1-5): DVKVTQSSRYLVKRTGEKVFLECVQDMDHENMFWYRQDPGLGLRLIYFSYDVKMKEKGDIPEGYSVSREKKERFSLILESASTNQTSMYLCASSRGGKNQPQHFGDGTRLSIL.

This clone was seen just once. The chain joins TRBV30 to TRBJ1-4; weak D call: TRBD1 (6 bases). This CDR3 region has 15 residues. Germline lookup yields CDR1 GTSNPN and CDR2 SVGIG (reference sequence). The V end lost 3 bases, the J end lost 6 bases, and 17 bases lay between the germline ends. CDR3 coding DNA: TGTGCCTGGAGGGGTTCCGGGGGACATCATGAAAAACTGTTTTTT. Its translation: CAWRGSGGHHEKLFF.

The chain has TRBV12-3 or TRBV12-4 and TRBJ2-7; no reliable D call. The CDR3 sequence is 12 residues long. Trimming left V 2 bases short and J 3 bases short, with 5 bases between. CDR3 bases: TGTGCCAGCAGTTTATACGGCTACGAGCAGTACTTC. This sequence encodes CASSLYGYEQYF.

CDR3 sequence (DNA): TGCGCCAGCAGCTTATCGGGGGGCTCGTCTGAAGCTTTCTTT. Translating gives CASSLSGGSSEAFF. The rearrangement links TRBV5-1 to TRBJ1-1; possible D gene TRBD1, 6 bases. The CDR3 runs 14 residues. The germline V gene encodes CDR1 SGHRS and CDR2 YFSETQ. V was cut by 2 bases and J by 6 bases, with 14 bases left in between.

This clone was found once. CDR3 in DNA: TGTGCCAGCACCAGGACTAGCGGGAACAATGAGCAGTTCTTC. This sequence encodes CASTRTSGNNEQFF. The chain uses TRBV9 and TRBJ2-1; 12 bases fit TRBD2. Germline CDR1 is SGDLS and CDR2 is YYNGEE. With 6 bases clipped from V and 5 bases from J, the junction kept 3 bases outside the gene matches. This CDR3 is built from 14 residues.

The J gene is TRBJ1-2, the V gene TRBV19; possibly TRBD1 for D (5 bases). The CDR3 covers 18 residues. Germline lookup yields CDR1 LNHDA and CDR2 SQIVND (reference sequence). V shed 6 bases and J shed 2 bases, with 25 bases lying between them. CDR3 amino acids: CASSNQYARGNGNYGYTF. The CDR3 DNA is TGTGCCAGTAGCAACCAGTATGCCCGGGGCAATGGCAACTATGGCTACACCTTC.

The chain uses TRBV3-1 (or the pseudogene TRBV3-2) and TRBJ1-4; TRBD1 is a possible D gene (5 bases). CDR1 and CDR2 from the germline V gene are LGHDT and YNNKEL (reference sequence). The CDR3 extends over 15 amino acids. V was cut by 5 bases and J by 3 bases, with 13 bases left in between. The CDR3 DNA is TGTGCCAGCAGCTTCCGGGACGGTGCTAATGAAAAACTGTTTTTT. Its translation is CASSFRDGANEKLFF.

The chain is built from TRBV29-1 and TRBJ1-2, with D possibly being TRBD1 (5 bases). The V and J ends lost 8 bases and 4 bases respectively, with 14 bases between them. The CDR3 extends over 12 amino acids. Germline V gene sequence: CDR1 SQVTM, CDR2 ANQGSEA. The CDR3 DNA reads TGCAGCCACTACAGGAGCGGCTATGGCTACACCTTC. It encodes CSHYRSGYGYTF.

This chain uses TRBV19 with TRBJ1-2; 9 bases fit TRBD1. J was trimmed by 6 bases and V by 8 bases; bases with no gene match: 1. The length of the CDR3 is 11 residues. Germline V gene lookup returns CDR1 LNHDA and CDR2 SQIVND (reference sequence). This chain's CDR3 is CASGQGNGYTF. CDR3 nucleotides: TGTGCCAGTGGACAGGGGAATGGCTACACCTTC. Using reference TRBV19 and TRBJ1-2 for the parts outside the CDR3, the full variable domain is DGGITQSPKYLFRKEGQNVTLSCEQNLNHDAMYWYRQDPGQGLRLIYYSQIVNDFQKGDIAEGYSVSREKKESFPLTVTSAQKNPTAFYLCASGQGNGYTFGSGTRLTVV.

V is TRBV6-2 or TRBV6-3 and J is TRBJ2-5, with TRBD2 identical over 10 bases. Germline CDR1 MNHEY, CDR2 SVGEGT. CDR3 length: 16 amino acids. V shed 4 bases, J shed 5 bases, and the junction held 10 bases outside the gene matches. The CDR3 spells CASSLHSGGAFETQYF. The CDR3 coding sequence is TGTGCCAGCAGTTTACACAGCGGGGGGGCCTTTGAGACCCAGTACTTC.

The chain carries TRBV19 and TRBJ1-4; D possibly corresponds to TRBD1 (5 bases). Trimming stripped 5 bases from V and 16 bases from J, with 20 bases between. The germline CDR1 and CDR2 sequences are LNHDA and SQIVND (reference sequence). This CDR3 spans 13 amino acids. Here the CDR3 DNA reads TGTGCCAGTAGTGGAGACAGCGTGGGGCGTACGTTTTTT. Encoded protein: CASSGDSVGRTFF.